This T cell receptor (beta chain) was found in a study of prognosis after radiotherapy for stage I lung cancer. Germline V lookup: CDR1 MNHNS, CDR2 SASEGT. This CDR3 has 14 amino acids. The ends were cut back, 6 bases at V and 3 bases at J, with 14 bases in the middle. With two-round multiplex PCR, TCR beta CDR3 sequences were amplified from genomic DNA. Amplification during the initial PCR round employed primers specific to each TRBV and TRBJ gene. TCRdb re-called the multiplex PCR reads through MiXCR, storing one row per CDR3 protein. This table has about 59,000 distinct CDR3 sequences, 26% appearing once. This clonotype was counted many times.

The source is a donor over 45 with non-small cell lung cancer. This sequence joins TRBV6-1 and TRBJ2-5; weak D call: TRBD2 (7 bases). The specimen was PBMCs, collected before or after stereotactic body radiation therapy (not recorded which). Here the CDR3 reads CASSRGGVEETQYF. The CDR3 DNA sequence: TGTGCCAGCAGCCGAGGGGGGGTAGAAGAGACCCAGTACTTC.